This is a list of T cell receptor beta chains from one sample in a study of cytomegalovirus exposure and HLA in healthy donors. Using immunoSEQ multiplex PCR, the repertoire was profiled, and TCRdb retains in-frame clones only, with some absent. The repertoire includes roughly 190,000 clones, 79% of them detected once, and approximately 1.4% sits in the top ten. Sequencing was carried out using PBMCs. These receptors were taken from a girl aged 10 to 17 in good health and CMV-seropositive. Both conserved end residues are part of each CDR3. Fields, in order: J gene, clone size, D gene, V gene, CDR3 DNA, CDR3 protein. A D gene is named only where the DNA matches it firmly. A clone size is listed for some rows: how often the clone was seen (once, few, many), or a class if it is expanded.

>TRBJ1-2|few|-|TRBV27
TGTGCCAGCCGACCCGAAGGGGTATCCCCCTATGGCTACACCTTC
CASRPEGVSPYGYTF
>TRBJ1-1|-|-|TRBV4-3
TGCGCCAGCAGCTCAGCGGCCGGTACGGCAGCTTTCTTT
CASSSAAGTAAFF
>TRBJ2-2|-|TRBD1|TRBV4-1
TGCGCCAGCAGCCAAGCCCAGGGGGCGGGCACCGGGGAGCTGTTTTTT
CASSQAQGAGTGELFF
>TRBJ2-1|-|-|TRBV5-5
TGTGCCAGCAGCCACGGGTTTTTCTCCTACAATGAGCAGTTCTTC
CASSHGFFSYNEQFF
>TRBJ1-4|once|-|TRBV5-8
TGTGCCAGCAGCCCCCGGAGCTTCAATGAAAAACTGTTTTTT
CASSPRSFNEKLFF
>TRBJ1-6|-|TRBD1|TRBV27
TGTGCCAGCAGTCCGGGACAGGGGAGTAATTCACCCCTCCACTTT
CASSPGQGSNSPLHF
>TRBJ2-2|-|TRBD2|TRBV5-6
TGTGCCAGCACCTTACGGGGGGGGAACACCGGGGAGCTGTTTTTT
CASTLRGGNTGELFF
>TRBJ1-2|once|-|TRBV5-6
TGTGCCAGCATCTATTTGGACACCCTTAACTATGGCTACACCTTC
CASIYLDTLNYGYTF
>TRBJ2-1|-|TRBD1|TRBV7-2
TGTGCCAGCAGTCAGACCGGGACAGCTTACAATGAGCAGTTCTTC
CASSQTGTAYNEQFF
>TRBJ2-7|-|-|TRBV4-1
TGCGCCAGCAGCCAAGATCAGCAGGGCGGTTCCTACGAGCAGTACTTC
CASSQDQQGGSYEQYF
>TRBJ2-3|-|TRBD2|TRBV7-2
TGTGCCAGCAGACGGGGGGGCTGGACAGATACGCAGTATTTT
CASRRGGWTDTQYF
>TRBJ1-2|once|-|TRBV6-5
TGTGCCAGCAGCTACAGCAACTATGGCTACACCTTC
CASSYSNYGYTF
>TRBJ1-4|-|-|TRBV4-2
TGTGCCAGCAGCCAAGATCTCGTGACAGAGCACGGTGGTGAAAAACTGTTTTTT
CASSQDLVTEHGGEKLFF
>TRBJ1-1|-|TRBD1|TRBV29-1
TGCAGCGGGGGACAGGCGGGCACTGAAGCTTTCTTT
CSGGQAGTEAFF
>TRBJ1-6|-|TRBD1|TRBV5-5
TGTGCCAGCAGCTCGGACAGGGGGAATTCACCCCTCCACTTT
CASSSDRGNSPLHF
>TRBJ2-7|-|-|TRBV7-2
TGTGCCAGCAGCCTCGAGAGGCGGATATCCTACGAGCAGTACTTC
CASSLERRISYEQYF
>TRBJ1-1|-|-|TRBV18
TGTGCCAGCTCACCACTACGCAAACAGAACACTGAAGCTTTCTTT
CASSPLRKQNTEAFF
>TRBJ2-5|once|TRBD2|TRBV4-3
TGCGCCAGCAGCCAGGAACCCCTAGCGGGGGAAGAGACCCAGTACTTC
CASSQEPLAGEETQYF